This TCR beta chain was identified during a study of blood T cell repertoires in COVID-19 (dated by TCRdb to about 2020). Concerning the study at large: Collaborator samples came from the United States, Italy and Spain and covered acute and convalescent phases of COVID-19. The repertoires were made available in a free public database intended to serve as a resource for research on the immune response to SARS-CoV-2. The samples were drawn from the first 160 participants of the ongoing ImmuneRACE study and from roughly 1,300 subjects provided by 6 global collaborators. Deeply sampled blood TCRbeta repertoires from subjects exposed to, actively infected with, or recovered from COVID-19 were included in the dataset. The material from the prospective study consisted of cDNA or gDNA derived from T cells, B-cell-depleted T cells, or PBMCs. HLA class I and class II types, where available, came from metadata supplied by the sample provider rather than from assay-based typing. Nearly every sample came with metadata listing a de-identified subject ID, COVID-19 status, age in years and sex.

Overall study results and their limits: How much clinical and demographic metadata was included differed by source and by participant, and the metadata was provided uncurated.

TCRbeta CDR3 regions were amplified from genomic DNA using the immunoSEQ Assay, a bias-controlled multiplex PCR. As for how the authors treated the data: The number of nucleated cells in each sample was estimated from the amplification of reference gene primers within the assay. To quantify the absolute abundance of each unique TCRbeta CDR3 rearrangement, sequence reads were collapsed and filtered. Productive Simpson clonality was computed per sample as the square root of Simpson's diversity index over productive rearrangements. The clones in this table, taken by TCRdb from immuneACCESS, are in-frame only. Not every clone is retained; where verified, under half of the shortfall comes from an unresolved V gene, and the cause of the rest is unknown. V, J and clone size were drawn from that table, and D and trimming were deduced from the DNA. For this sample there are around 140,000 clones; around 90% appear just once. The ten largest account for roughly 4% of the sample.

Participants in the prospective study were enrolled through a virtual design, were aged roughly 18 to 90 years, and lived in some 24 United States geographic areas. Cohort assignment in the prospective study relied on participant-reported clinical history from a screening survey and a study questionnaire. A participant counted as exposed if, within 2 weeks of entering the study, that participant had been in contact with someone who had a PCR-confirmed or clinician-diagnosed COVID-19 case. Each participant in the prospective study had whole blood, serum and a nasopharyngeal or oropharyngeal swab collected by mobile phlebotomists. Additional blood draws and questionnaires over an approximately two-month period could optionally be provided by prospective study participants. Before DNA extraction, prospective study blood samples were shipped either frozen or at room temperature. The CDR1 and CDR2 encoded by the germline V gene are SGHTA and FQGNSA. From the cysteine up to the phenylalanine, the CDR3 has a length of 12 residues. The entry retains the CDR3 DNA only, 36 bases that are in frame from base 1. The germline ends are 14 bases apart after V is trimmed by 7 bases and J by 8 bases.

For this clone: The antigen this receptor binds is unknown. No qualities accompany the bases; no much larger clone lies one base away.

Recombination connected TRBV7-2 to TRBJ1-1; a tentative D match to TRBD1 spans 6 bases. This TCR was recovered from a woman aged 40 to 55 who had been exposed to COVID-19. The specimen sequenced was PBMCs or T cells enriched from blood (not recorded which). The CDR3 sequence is CASNTPGGEAFF. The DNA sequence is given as TGTGCCAGCAACACCCCTGGGGGCGAAGCTTTCTTT.